This T cell receptor beta chain was sequenced for a study of untreated major depressive disorder. General study points: TRBV05-01 (Vbeta 5.1) usage was higher in CD4+ T cells of depressed patients than controls. A comparatively small sample limits the generalizability of these findings.

This clone was seen a few times. Its cognate antigen is unknown. V was pared by 3 bases and J by 4 bases, with 7 bases between. Germline assignment: CDR1 ENHRY and CDR2 SYGVKD. There are 13 residues in the CDR3. The data were produced by immunoSEQ multiplex PCR, yet TCRdb's version contains in-frame clones alone and is incomplete. This table has just over 20,000 clones, about 90% appearing once. The chain combines TRBV10-3 with TRBJ1-5, with D maybe TRBD1 (5 bases). The sequence derives from a woman younger than 45 in good health. Sequenced material: CD4+ T cells from PBMCs. Here the CDR3 reads CAISEQENQPQHF. CDR3 DNA sequence: TGTGCCATCAGTGAACAGGAAAATCAGCCCCAGCATTTT.